This TCR beta chain was obtained from a study of CD8+ T cells in alopecia areata. RNA, once extracted, was reverse transcribed into cDNA for use as the sequencing template. This table comes from immunoSEQ multiplex PCR, and its TCRdb copy is limited to in-frame clones, with some not included. Among over 150,000 clones, 50% to 75% were seen once, and the ten largest hold roughly 15%. Trimming removed 0 bases from V and 0 bases from J, with 4 bases in between. The CDR3 is 14 residues long. The germline CDR1 and CDR2 sequences are MGHRA and YSYEKL. Collected material from alopecia areata patients comprised lesional scalp punch biopsies and peripheral blood.

The TCR was taken from a human donor with alopecia areata. The chain carries TRBV4-1 and TRBJ2-3; D is unclear. The sequencing used CD4+ T cells sorted from blood, collected at week 0. CDR3 sequence reads: CASSQEDSTDTQYF. The CDR3 region has the DNA TGCGCCAGCAGCCAAGAGGATAGCACAGATACGCAGTATTTT.